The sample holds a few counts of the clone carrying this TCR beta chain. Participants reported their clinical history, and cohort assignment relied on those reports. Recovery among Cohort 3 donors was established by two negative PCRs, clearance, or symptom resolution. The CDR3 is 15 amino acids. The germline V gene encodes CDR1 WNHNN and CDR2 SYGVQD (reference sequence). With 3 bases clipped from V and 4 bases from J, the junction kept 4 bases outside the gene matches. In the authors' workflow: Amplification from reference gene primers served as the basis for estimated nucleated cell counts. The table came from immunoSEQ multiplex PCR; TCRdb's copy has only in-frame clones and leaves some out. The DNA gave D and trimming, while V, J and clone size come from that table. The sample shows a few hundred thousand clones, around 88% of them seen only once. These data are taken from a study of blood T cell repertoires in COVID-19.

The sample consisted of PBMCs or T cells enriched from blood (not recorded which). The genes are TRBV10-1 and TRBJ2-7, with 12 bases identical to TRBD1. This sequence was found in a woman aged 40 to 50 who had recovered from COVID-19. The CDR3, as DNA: TGCGCCAGCAGTGACCCGGGACAGGGGGCTTACGAGCAGTACTTC. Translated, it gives CASSDPGQGAYEQYF.